This is a list of T cell receptor beta chains from one sample in a study of CD8 T cells in ankylosing spondylitis. TCRdb recomputed calls from the 5' RACE reads with MiXCR, one row per CDR3 protein. This table holds 250,000 to 350,000 distinct CDR3 sequences, around 20% found once. The material sequenced was blood, either unsorted or a sorted T cell fraction (not recorded which). All receptors come from a female donor with ankylosing spondylitis or in good health (not recorded which). Both conserved end residues are part of each CDR3. The D gene is left open where the match is weak. Expanded clones are given a class, and other clones once, few, many or no size at all.

V	D	size	J	length	DNA	CDR3
TRBV28	-	-	TRBJ2-3	14	TGTGCCAGCAGTCCCCCCCAGGGGTCAGATACGCAGTATTTT	CASSPPQGSDTQYF
TRBV7-2	-	-	TRBJ2-7	13	TGTGCCAGCAGCTTAGCAGGGATCGACGAGCAGTACTTC	CASSLAGIDEQYF
TRBV7-2	TRBD2	once	TRBJ2-5	15	TGTGCCAGCAGCCCGCAGGGACTAGAACAAGAGACCCAGTACTTC	CASSPQGLEQETQYF
TRBV28	-	few	TRBJ2-5	16	TGTGCCAGCAGTTTCCCACTTGGAGGGGGACAAGAGACCCAGTACTTC	CASSFPLGGGQETQYF
TRBV7-9	-	-	TRBJ1-1	14	TGTGCCAGCAGCTTAGCAAGGGAAAGCACTGAAGCTTTCTTT	CASSLARESTEAFF
TRBV20-1	TRBD2	-	TRBJ2-3	15	TGCAGTGCTAGAAGAGCTAGCGGGAGGGCCAATACGCAGTATTTT	CSARRASGRANTQYF
TRBV7-2	-	-	TRBJ2-3	13	TGTGCCAGCAGAACGGGAGTCACAGATACGCAGTATTTT	CASRTGVTDTQYF
TRBV10-3	-	-	TRBJ2-3	13	TGTGCCTCCTCTAGCGACAGCACAGATACGCAGTATTTT	CASSSDSTDTQYF
TRBV18	-	few	TRBJ1-1	15	TGTGCCAGCTCCCCAGGGACGTCGGGAGTCACTGAAGCTTTCTTT	CASSPGTSGVTEAFF
TRBV12-3/TRBV12-4	TRBD1	many	TRBJ1-3	13	TGTGCCAGCACCATGGGACAGGGAGGGACCATATATTTT	CASTMGQGGTIYF
TRBV29-1	-	many	TRBJ1-5	13	TGCAGCGTAGCTAAGGGGGGAAACCAGCCCCAGCATTTT	CSVAKGGNQPQHF
TRBV20-1	TRBD2	-	TRBJ2-7	15	TGCAGTGCTAGAGGTACTAGCGGGGGATCCTACGAGCAGTACTTC	CSARGTSGGSYEQYF
TRBV19	-	few	TRBJ2-1	14	TGTGCCAGTAGTAACCAGGTCAGGGGCAATGAGCAGTTCTTC	CASSNQVRGNEQFF
TRBV29-1	-	few	TRBJ2-1	13	TGCAGCGTCGAGCGGAGCTCCTACAATGAGCAGTTCTTC	CSVERSSYNEQFF
TRBV7-2	TRBD2	-	TRBJ2-5	17	TGTGCCAGCAGCTTAGGACTAGCGGGAGGCCCTAAAGAGACCCAGTACTTC	CASSLGLAGGPKETQYF
TRBV6-6	-	-	TRBJ1-2	11	TGTGCCAGCAGTGACACTGGGGGCTACACCTTC	CASSDTGGYTF
TRBV6-2/TRBV6-3	TRBD1	-	TRBJ1-1	17	TGTGCCAGCAGTCTATTGTCAGGGGGCGTTAAGAGGACTGAAGCTTTCTTT	CASSLLSGGVKRTEAFF
TRBV5-6	-	-	TRBJ1-1	13	TGTGCCAGCAGCTTGCAGAGGAACACTGAAGCTTTCTTT	CASSLQRNTEAFF
TRBV7-9	-	-	TRBJ2-1	13	TGTGCCATTCCGGGTACCGCTTACAATGAGCAGTTCTTC	CAIPGTAYNEQFF
TRBV11-2	TRBD2	-	TRBJ2-5	17	TGTGCCAGCAGCTTAGGATGGAGACTAGCGGCGAAGGCGACCCAGTACTTC	CASSLGWRLAAKATQYF
TRBV12-3/TRBV12-4	TRBD2	-	TRBJ2-3	16	TGTGCCAGCAGCCCTGAGCGCGGGAGTTTCGGGGATACGCAGTATTTT	CASSPERGSFGDTQYF
TRBV7-8	TRBD1	many	TRBJ1-5	13	TGTGCCAGCAGCCCAGGGGGGGTAGGGCCCCAGCATTTT	CASSPGGVGPQHF
TRBV28	TRBD2	few	TRBJ2-5	15	TGTGCCAGCAGTCCAGGACTAGCGGGATCCGAGACCCAGTACTTC	CASSPGLAGSETQYF
TRBV7-2	TRBD1	few	TRBJ2-7	17	TGTGCCAGCAGCACCCGTCGTCCCCGGACAGGGCAATACGAGCAGTACTTC	CASSTRRPRTGQYEQYF
TRBV29-1	-	-	TRBJ1-1	13	TGCAGCGCTGTGACGGTAGGAAACACTGAAGCTTTCTTT	CSAVTVGNTEAFF
TRBV20-1	-	-	TRBJ1-1	15	TGCAGTGCTAGAGCCCACAGGGCGATAAACACTGAAGCTTTCTTT	CSARAHRAINTEAFF
TRBV6-5	-	many	TRBJ2-1	12	TGTGCCAGCAGTTACGCCGGGAATGAGCAGTTCTTC	CASSYAGNEQFF